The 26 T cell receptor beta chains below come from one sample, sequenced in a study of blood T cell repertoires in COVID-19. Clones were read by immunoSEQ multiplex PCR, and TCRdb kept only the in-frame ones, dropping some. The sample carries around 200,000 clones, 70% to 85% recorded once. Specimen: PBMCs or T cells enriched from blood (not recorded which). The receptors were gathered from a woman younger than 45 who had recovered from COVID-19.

The CDR3: CATSDWVQGSEQFF. DNA of the CDR3: TGTGCCACCAGTGATTGGGTTCAGGGAAGTGAGCAGTTCTTC. This rearrangement joins TRBV24-1 to TRBJ2-1; weak D call: TRBD1 (5 bases). The V end was cut by 2 bases, the J end by 9 bases, with 13 bases between. This CDR3 spans 14 amino acids. Germline CDR1 and CDR2: KGHDR and SFDVKD.

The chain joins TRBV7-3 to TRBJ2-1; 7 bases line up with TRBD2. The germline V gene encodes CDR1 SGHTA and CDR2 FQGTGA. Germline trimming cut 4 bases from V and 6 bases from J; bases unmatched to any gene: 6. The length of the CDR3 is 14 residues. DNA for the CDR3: TGTGCCAGCAGCTCACACGGACTAGGCAATGAGCAGTTCTTC. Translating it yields CASSSHGLGNEQFF.

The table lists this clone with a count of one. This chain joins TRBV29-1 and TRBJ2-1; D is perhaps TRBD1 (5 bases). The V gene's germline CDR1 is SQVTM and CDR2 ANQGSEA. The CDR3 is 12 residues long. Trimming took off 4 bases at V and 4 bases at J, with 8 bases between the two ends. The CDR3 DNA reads TGCAGCGTTGGACAGCCTTACAATGAGCAGTTCTTC. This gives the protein CSVGQPYNEQFF.

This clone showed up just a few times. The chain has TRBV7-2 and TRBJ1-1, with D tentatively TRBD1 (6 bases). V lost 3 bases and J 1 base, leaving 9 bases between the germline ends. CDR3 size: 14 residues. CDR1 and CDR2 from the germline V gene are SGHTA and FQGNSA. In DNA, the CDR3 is TGTGCCAGCAGCTTGGGGGCCGCGAACACTGAAGCTTTCTTT. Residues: CASSLGAANTEAFF.

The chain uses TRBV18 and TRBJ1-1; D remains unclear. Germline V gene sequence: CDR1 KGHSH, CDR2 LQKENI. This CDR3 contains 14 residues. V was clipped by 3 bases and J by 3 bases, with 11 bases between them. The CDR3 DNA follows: TGTGCCAGCTCACCCCCCTACGGGGACACTGAAGCTTTCTTT. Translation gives CASSPPYGDTEAFF. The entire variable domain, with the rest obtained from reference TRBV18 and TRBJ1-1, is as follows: NAGVMQNPRHLVRRRGQEARLRCSPMKGHSHVYWYRQLPEEGLKFMVYLQKENIIDESGMPKERFSAEFPKEGPSILRIQQVVRGDSAAYFCASSPPYGDTEAFFGQGTRLTVV.

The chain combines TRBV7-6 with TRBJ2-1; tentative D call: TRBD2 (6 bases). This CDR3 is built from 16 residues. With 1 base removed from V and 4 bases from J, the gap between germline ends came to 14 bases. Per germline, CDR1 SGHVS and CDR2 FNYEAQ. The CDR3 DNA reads TGTGCCAGCAGCTTAGAAACCGCGGGGAGATACAATGAGCAGTTCTTC. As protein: CASSLETAGRYNEQFF.

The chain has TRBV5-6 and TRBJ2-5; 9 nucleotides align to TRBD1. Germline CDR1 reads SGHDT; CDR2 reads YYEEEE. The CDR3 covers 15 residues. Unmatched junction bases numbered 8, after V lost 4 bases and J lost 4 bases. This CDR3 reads CASSPTSTGGETQYF. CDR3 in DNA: TGTGCCAGCAGCCCTACCTCGACAGGGGGAGAGACCCAGTACTTC.

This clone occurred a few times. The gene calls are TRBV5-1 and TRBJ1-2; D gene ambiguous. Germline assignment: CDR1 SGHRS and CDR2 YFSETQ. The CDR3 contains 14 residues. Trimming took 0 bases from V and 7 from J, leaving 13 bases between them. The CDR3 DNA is TGCGCCAGCAGCTTGGAAGTGAGGAAATTTGGCTACACCTTC. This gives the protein CASSLEVRKFGYTF. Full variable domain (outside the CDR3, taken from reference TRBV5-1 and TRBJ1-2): KAGVTQTPRYLIKTRGQQVTLSCSPISGHRSVSWYQQTPGQGLQFLFEYFSETQRNKGNFPGRFSGRQFSNSRSEMNVSTLELGDSALYLCASSLEVRKFGYTFGSGTRLTVV.

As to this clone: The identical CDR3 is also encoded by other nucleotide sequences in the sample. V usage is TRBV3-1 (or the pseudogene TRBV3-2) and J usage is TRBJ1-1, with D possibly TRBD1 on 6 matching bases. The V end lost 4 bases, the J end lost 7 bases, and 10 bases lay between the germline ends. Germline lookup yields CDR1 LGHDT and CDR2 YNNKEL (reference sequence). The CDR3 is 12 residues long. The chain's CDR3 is CASSLGQFEAFF. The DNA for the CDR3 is TGTGCCAGCAGCCTTGGACAGTTTGAAGCTTTCTTT.

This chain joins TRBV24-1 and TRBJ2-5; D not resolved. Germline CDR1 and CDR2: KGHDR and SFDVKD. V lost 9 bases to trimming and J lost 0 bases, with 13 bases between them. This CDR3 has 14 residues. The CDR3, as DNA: TGTGCCACCTCAGGCGCATACAACCAAGAGACCCAGTACTTC. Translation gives CATSGAYNQETQYF.

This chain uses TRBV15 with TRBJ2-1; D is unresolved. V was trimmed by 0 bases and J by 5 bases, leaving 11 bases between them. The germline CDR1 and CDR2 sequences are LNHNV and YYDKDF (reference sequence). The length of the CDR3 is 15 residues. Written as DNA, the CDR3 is TGTGCCACCAGCAGAGATTCCCTATCCCACAATGAGCAGTTCTTC. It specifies CATSRDSLSHNEQFF.

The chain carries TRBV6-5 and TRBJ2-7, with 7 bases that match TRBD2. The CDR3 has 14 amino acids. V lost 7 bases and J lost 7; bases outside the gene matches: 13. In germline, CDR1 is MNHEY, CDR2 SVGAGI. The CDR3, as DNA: TGTGCCAGCATACGACTAGCTCCTACTGGAGAGCAGTACTTC. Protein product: CASIRLAPTGEQYF.

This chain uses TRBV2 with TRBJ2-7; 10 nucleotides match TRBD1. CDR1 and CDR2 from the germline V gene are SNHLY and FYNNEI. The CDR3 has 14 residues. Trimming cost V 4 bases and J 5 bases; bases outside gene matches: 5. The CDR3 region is CASSVETGGHEQYF. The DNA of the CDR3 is TGTGCCAGCAGTGTAGAGACAGGGGGCCACGAGCAGTACTTC.

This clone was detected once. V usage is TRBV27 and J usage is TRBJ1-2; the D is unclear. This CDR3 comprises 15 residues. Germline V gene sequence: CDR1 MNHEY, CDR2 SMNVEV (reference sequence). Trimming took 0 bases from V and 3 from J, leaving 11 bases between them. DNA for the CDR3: TGTGCCAGCAGTTTATCGATCTCGCGGCACTATGGCTACACCTTC. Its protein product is CASSLSISRHYGYTF.

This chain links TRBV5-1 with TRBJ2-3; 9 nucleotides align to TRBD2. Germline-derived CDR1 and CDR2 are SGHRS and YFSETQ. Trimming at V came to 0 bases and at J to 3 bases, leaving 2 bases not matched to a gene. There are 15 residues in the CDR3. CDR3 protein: CASSLVSGRTDTQYF. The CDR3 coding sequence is TGCGCCAGCAGCTTGGTAAGCGGGAGGACAGATACGCAGTATTTT.

CDR3 DNA sequence: TGTGCCATTTCCCGGGGGACGGGGGATGACACCGGGGAGCTGTTTTTT. This gives the protein CAISRGTGDDTGELFF. V is TRBV10-3 and J is TRBJ2-2, with a weak D call TRBD2 (6 bases). The CDR3 sequence is 16 residues long. Germline-derived CDR1 and CDR2 are ENHRY and SYGVKD. Trimming took off 9 bases at V and 3 bases at J, with 20 bases between the two ends.

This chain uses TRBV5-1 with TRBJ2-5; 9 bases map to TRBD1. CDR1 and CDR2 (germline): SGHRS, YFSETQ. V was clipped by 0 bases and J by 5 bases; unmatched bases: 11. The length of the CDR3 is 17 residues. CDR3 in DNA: TGCGCCAGCAGCTTGGGAGTGACAGGGGGAGGTACGGAGACCCAGTACTTC. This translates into CASSLGVTGGGTETQYF.

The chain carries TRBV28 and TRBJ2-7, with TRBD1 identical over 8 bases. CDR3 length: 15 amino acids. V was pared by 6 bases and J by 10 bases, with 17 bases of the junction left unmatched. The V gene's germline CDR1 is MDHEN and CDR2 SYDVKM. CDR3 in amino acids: CASSQGRTGSVDQYV. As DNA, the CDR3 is TGTGCCAGCAGCCAGGGGAGGACAGGGAGCGTGGATCAGTACGTC.

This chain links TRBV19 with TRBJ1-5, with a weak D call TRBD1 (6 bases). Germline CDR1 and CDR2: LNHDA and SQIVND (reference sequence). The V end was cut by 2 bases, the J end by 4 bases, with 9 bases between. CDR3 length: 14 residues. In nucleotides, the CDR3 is TGTGCCAGTAGTATAACAACAGGGAATCAGCCCCAGCATTTT. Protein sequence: CASSITTGNQPQHF.

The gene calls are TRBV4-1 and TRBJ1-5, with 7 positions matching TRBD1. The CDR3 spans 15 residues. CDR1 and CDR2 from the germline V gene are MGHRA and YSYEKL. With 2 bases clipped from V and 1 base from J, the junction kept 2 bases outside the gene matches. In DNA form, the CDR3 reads TGCGCCAGCAGCCAATCACAGGGGAGCAATCAGCCCCAGCATTTT. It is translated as CASSQSQGSNQPQHF.

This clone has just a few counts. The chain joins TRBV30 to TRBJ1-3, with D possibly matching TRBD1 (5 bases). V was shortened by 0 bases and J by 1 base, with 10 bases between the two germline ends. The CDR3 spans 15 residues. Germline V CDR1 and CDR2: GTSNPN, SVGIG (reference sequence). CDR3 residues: CAWSVARGSGNTIYF. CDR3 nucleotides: TGTGCCTGGAGTGTAGCTCGGGGGTCTGGAAACACCATATATTTT.

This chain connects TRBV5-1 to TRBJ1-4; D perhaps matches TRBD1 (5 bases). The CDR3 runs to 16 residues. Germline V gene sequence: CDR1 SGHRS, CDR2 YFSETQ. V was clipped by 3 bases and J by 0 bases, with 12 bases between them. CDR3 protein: CASSSSGKATNEKLFF. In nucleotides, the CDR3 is TGCGCCAGCAGCTCCTCAGGGAAGGCAACTAATGAAAAACTGTTTTTT.

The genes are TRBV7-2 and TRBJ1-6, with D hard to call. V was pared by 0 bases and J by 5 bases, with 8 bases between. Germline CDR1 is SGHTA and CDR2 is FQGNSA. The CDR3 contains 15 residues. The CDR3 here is CASSLARLDNSPLHF. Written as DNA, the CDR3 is TGTGCCAGCAGCTTAGCCAGACTAGATAATTCACCCCTCCACTTT. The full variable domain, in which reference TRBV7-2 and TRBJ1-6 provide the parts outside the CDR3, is GAGVSQSPSNKVTEKGKDVELRCDPISGHTALYWYRQSLGQGLEFLIYFQGNSAPDKSGLPSDRFSAERTGGSVSTLTIQRTQQEDSAVYLCASSLARLDNSPLHFGNGTRLTVT.

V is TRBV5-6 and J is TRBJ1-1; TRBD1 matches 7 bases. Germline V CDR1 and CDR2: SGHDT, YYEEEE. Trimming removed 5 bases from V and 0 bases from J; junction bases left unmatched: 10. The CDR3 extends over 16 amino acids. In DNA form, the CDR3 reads TGTGCCAGCAGTCCCGGGACAGACCTCATGAACACTGAAGCTTTCTTT. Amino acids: CASSPGTDLMNTEAFF.

The CDR3 DNA sequence: TGCGCCAGCAGCTTTCGGACTAGCGGACGTAGCACAGATACGCAGTATTTT. It translates to CASSFRTSGRSTDTQYF. This chain connects TRBV5-1 to TRBJ2-3; TRBD2 matches 10 bases. J gave up 0 bases and V 2 bases, and 6 bases lay outside the gene matches. This CDR3 is built from 17 residues. Looked up from germline, CDR1 is SGHRS and CDR2 is YFSETQ. The variable domain in full, with the rest retrieved from reference TRBV5-1 and TRBJ2-3, is KAGVTQTPRYLIKTRGQQVTLSCSPISGHRSVSWYQQTPGQGLQFLFEYFSETQRNKGNFPGRFSGRQFSNSRSEMNVSTLELGDSALYLCASSFRTSGRSTDTQYFGPGTRLTVL.

CDR3 in amino acids: CASRETVYNSPLHF. The CDR3, as DNA: TGTGCCAGTAGAGAGACAGTCTATAATTCACCCCTCCACTTT. The V and J genes are TRBV19 and TRBJ1-6, with D possibly being TRBD1 (5 bases). CDR1 LNHDA and CDR2 SQIVND come from the germline V gene (reference sequence). V gave up 6 bases and J gave up 3 bases, with 9 bases separating them. This CDR3 region has 14 residues.